This T cell receptor (beta chain) was documented in a study of blood T cell repertoires in COVID-19. The V end lost 3 bases, the J end lost 9 bases, and 11 bases lay between the germline ends. There are 12 residues in the CDR3. The germline V gene encodes CDR1 MNHEY and CDR2 SVGEGT. Original data processing: Amplified reference gene primers provided the basis for estimating nucleated cell counts. The data were produced by immunoSEQ multiplex PCR, yet TCRdb's version contains in-frame clones alone and is incomplete. V, J and clone size derive from that table, while D and trimming were established from the DNA sequence. The repertoire holds 84,000 or so clones, with over 80% as singletons.

This receptor was identified in a woman over 75 with acute or convalescent COVID-19. V usage is TRBV6-2 or TRBV6-3 and J usage is TRBJ1-2; no reliable D call. Material for sequencing was peripheral blood. CDR3 amino acids: CASSYWALSYTF. The CDR3 DNA is TGTGCCAGCAGTTATTGGGCCTTGAGCTACACCTTC.